This T cell receptor (beta chain) was captured in a study of T-cell reconstitution after alpha-beta-depleted transplantation in children. Unique molecular identifiers were used in preparing the TCRbeta library. Using its own MiXCR run on the PCR reads, TCRdb lists one record per CDR3 protein. The sample has 540,000 or so distinct CDR3 sequences; 23% are singletons. There are 15 residues in the CDR3. Germline V gives CDR1 MNHEY, CDR2 SVGAGI. Trimming shortened V by 1 base and J by 1 base, and 7 bases separated the two germline ends. The chain couples TRBV6-5 to TRBJ2-2; D unclear. The source is a boy in the first two years of life who had a stem cell transplant for acute myeloid leukemia, so the T cells may come from the graft donor. Sequences were derived from PBMCs, mostly from graft donor cells, sampled 360 days after TCRalphabeta/CD19-depleted stem cell transplant. The CDR3 DNA reads TGTGCCAGCAGTTACTTTGGGGAGAACACCGGGGAGCTGTTTTTT. This codes for CASSYFGENTGELFF.